This T cell receptor beta chain appears in the sequencing data of a study of identical twins. TCRdb reprocessed the 5' RACE reads via MiXCR and lists one record per CDR3 protein. The sample consists of approximately 700,000 distinct CDR3 sequences, around 6% of them appearing once. The study, taken as a whole, reports: The authors noted that invariant MAIT and iNKT cells could partly confound zero-insertion analyses. Twins shared out-of-frame alpha sequences with excess low generation probability. Monozygotic twins shared more out-of-frame TCR alpha than recombination models predicted. Fewer insertions marked abundant cord blood beta clonotypes; young adult naive trended weakly, memory not at all.

V was cut by 8 bases and J by 5 bases, with 9 bases left in between. From germline, CDR1 is SEHNR and CDR2 FQNEAQ (reference sequence). The CDR3 consists of 11 residues. Concerning this clonotype: Its matching antigen is unknown.

The specimen was naive T cells sorted from blood. This TCR came from a young man in good health. This chain uses TRBV7-9 with TRBJ2-5, with D perhaps matching TRBD1 (6 bases). The CDR3 nucleotides read TGTGCCAGCGATACAGGGGAGACCCAGTACTTC. Its protein product is CASDTGETQYF.